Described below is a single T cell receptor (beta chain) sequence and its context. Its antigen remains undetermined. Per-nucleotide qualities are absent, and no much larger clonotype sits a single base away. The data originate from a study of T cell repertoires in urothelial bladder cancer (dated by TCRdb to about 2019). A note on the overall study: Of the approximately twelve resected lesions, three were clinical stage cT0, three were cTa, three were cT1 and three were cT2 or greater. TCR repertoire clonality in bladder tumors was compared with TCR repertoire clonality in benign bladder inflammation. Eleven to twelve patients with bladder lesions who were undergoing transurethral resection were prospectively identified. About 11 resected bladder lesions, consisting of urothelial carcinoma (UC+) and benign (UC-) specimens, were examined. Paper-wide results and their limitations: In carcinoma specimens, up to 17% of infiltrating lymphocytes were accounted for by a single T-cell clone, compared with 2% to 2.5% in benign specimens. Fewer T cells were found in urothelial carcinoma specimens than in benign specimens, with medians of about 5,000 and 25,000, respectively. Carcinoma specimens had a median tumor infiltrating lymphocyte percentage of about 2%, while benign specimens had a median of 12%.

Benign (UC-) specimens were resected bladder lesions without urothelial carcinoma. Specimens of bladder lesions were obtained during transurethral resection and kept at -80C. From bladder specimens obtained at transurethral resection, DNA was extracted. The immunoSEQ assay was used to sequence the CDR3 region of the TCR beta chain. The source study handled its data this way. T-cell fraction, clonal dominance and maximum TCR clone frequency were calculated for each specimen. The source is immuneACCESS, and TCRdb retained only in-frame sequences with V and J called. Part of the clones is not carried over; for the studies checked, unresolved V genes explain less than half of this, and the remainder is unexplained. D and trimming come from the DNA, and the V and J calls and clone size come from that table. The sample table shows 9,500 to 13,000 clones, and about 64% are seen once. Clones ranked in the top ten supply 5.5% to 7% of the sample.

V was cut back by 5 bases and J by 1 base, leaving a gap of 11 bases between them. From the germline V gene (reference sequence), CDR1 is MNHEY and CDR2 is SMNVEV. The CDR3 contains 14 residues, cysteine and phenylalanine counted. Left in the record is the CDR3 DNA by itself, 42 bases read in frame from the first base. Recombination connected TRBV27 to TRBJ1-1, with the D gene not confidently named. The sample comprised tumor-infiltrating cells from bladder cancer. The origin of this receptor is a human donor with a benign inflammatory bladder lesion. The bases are TGTGCCAGCAGTCCTCGGCCGGCGAACACTGAAGCTTTCTTT. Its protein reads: CASSPRPANTEAFF.